This TCR beta chain originates from a study of regulatory T cells in long-lasting Graves disease. On the study more broadly: Those with persistent Graves' disease had received antithyroid drugs for over 5 years with positive TSH receptor antibodies. Study-wide findings and caveats: TRBV28 was favored in persistent disease, as were TRBJ1-2 and TRBJ2-5.

The germline V and J ends were trimmed by 4 bases and 5 bases, with 14 bases remaining between them. The CDR3 spans 14 residues. Germline CDR1 and CDR2: SNHLY and FYNNEI. The table lists this clonotype with a few counts. Its antigen is still unknown. Time point indicated: persistent/refractory GD, antithyroid drugs over 5 years with positive TRAb. The TCR library was prepared using RNA isolated from PBMCs. To make TCR beta libraries, researchers used iRepertoire HTBI primers and Arm-PCR of CDR3 regions. TCRdb passed the multiplex PCR reads through MiXCR, listing each CDR3 protein once. The sample contains a few hundred thousand distinct CDR3 sequences, roughly 24% of which appear only once.

The chain links TRBV2 to TRBJ2-5; D is perhaps TRBD2 (6 bases). The material sequenced was peripheral blood mononuclear cells (PBMCs), taken when the disease was refractory, from a patient treated with antithyroid drugs. The source of this sequence is a woman between 40 and 50 years old with Graves disease. CDR3 nucleotides: TGTGCCAGCAGTGGCTGCACGGGAGCTGAGACCCAGTACTTC. Its translation: CASSGCTGAETQYF.